Shown below are 29 T cell receptor beta chains from a single sample sequenced in a study of blood T cells in healthy people across ages. Using a J-beta primer mix together with a sample-barcoded 5' primer, a second PCR was run for 7 to 11 cycles. TCRdb ran MiXCR on the 5' RACE reads and lists one entry per CDR3 protein. The sample has some 670,000 distinct CDR3 sequences; 52% are singletons. Sequencing was carried out using blood. Source of these receptors: a woman at least 80 years old in good health.

V is TRBV5-5 and J is TRBJ2-7; D is perhaps TRBD1 (6 bases). The DNA end is a closer match to TRBJ2-5, so the J assignment may be wrong. This CDR3 comprises 15 residues. CDR1 is SGHKS, CDR2 YYEKEE, per germline (reference sequence). The CDR3 DNA sequence: TGTGCCAGCAGGGGACATCCGGCAGCCCCCGAGACCCAGTACTTC. It specifies CASRGHPAAPETQYF.

This clonotype was counted at least ten times. The chain carries TRBV2 and TRBJ2-1; TRBD2 is a possible D gene (5 bases). The CDR3 contains 12 residues. V was shortened by 8 bases and J by 6 bases, with 11 bases between the two germline ends. Germline V gives CDR1 SNHLY, CDR2 FYNNEI. The CDR3 loop reads CASDGNFNEQFF. In nucleotides, the CDR3 is TGTGCCAGCGACGGGAATTTCAATGAGCAGTTCTTC.

This clonotype was counted ten times or more. V usage is TRBV9 and J usage is TRBJ2-1; D remains unclear. The germline CDR1 and CDR2 sequences are SGDLS and YYNGEE. This CDR3 comprises 15 residues. V lost 3 bases and J lost 1, with 11 bases in between. The CDR3 reads CASSEVGKSYNEQFF. The CDR3 coding sequence is TGTGCCAGCAGCGAAGTAGGCAAGTCCTACAATGAGCAGTTCTTC. Supplemented by reference TRBV9 and TRBJ2-1, the full variable domain reads DSGVTQTPKHLITATGQRVTLRCSPRSGDLSVYWYQQSLDQGLQFLIQYYNGEERAKGNILERFSAQQFPDLHSELNLSSLELGDSALYFCASSEVGKSYNEQFFGPGTRLTVL.

The genes are TRBV11-3 and TRBJ2-7; D remains ambiguous. V dropped 3 bases and J dropped 0 bases, with 18 bases sitting between them. CDR3 length: 17 amino acids. Germline lookup yields CDR1 SGHNT and CDR2 YENEEA. CDR3 loop: CASSFAPQRPSSYEQYF. CDR3 coding DNA: TGTGCCAGCAGCTTTGCCCCCCAGCGCCCGAGCTCCTACGAGCAGTACTTC.

This clonotype was seen many times. The rearrangement joins TRBV24-1 to TRBJ2-3; tentative D call: TRBD1 (6 bases). The germline V gene has CDR1 KGHDR and CDR2 SFDVKD. This CDR3 has 15 amino acids. With 3 bases removed from V and 0 bases from J, the gap between germline ends came to 9 bases. CDR3 sequence: CATSDPRGSTDTQYF. The CDR3 bases are TGTGCCACCAGTGATCCCAGGGGAAGCACAGATACGCAGTATTTT.

The rearrangement links TRBV6-5 to TRBJ1-1; D ambiguous. The CDR3 contains 13 residues. Per the germline V gene, CDR1 is MNHEY and CDR2 is SVGAGI. V gave up 0 bases and J gave up 7 bases, with 9 bases separating them. CDR3: CASSYSSGFEAFF. The CDR3 coding sequence is TGTGCCAGCAGTTACTCTTCAGGATTTGAAGCTTTCTTT.

This chain uses TRBV7-2 with TRBJ2-5; 12 nucleotides match TRBD2. The junction had 6 bases not matched to a gene; V was cut back by 4 bases and J by 3 bases. The CDR3 length is 16 residues. Per the germline V gene, CDR1 is SGHTA and CDR2 is FQGNSA. The CDR3 protein is CASSSQASGREETQYF. The CDR3 coding sequence is TGTGCCAGCAGCTCTCAGGCTAGCGGGAGGGAAGAGACCCAGTACTTC.

A note on this clonotype: A much larger clone sits a single nucleotide away, making a read error possible. This sequence joins TRBV27 and TRBJ2-3; D may be TRBD2 (5 bases). Germline V lookup: CDR1 MNHEY, CDR2 SMNVEV (reference sequence). The CDR3 sequence is 13 residues long. Here the CDR3 DNA reads TGTGCCTGCAGTCGACTAACCCGGGATACGCAGTATTTT. Protein sequence: CACSRLTRDTQYF.

This clonotype has a handful of counts. The chain uses TRBV29-1 and TRBJ2-3; D may be TRBD1 or TRBD2 (5 bases each). V was pared by 5 bases and J by 4 bases, with 16 bases between. The CDR3 spans 14 residues. Germline V gene data show CDR1 as SQVTM and CDR2 as ANQGSEA. The CDR3: CSVSGTPAADTQYF. CDR3 in DNA: TGCAGCGTTTCCGGGACCCCCGCGGCAGATACGCAGTATTTT.

The rearrangement uses TRBV7-4 and TRBJ2-7, with TRBD1 matching over 10 bases. V was pared by 1 base and J by 2 bases, with 11 bases of the junction left unmatched. In germline, CDR1 is SGHVT, CDR2 SQSDAQ. The CDR3 consists of 18 residues. The DNA of the CDR3 is TGTGCCAGCAGCTTAGGACGACAGGGGGCATGTACAGCCTACGAGCAGTACTTC. Protein sequence: CASSLGRQGACTAYEQYF.

Of note for this clonotype: A much larger clone lies a single base off, so this may be a read error. This chain joins TRBV28 and TRBJ1-4; the D is unclear. Deletions cut 5 bases from V and 8 bases from J, with 18 bases between. The CDR3 extends over 15 amino acids. Germline CDR1 is MDHEN and CDR2 is SYDVKM. The chain's CDR3 is CASSQRGGKNEKLFF. For the CDR3, the DNA is TGTGCCAGCAGTCAACGGGGAGGTAAAAACGAAAAACTGTTTTTT.

A remark on this clonotype: This may be a read error, as it is one base from a much larger clone. The V call is TRBV9, the J call TRBJ2-3; 7 bases line up with TRBD1. The length of the CDR3 is 17 residues. The V and J ends lost 2 bases and 1 base, in that order; junction bases with no gene match: 10. Germline CDR1 is SGDLS and CDR2 is YYNGEE. The DNA of the CDR3 is TGTGCCAGCAGCGTTTGGAAGGGGGCAATACGCACAGATACGCAGTATTTT. Amino acid sequence: CASSVWKGAIRTDTQYF.

The chain joins TRBV25-1 to TRBJ2-7; D remains unclear. Trimming took off 10 bases at V and 12 bases at J, with 22 bases between the two ends. Germline V lookup: CDR1 MGHDK, CDR2 SYGVNS. This CDR3 has 12 residues. The CDR3 region is CATDGPGGRPYF. CDR3 nucleotides: TGTGCCACCGATGGACCGGGCGGCAGGCCGTACTTC.

This chain links TRBV27 with TRBJ2-7, with TRBD2 matching over 11 bases. CDR1 MNHEY and CDR2 SMNVEV come from the germline V gene (reference sequence). CDR3 length: 18 amino acids. J was trimmed by 2 bases and V by 7 bases; bases with no gene match: 16. The CDR3 sequence: CASNPTGTGTSGTYEQYF. CDR3 nucleotides: TGTGCCAGCAATCCGACGGGGACCGGGACTAGCGGTACCTACGAGCAGTACTTC.

The rearrangement joins TRBV28 to TRBJ1-1; tentative D call: TRBD1 (5 bases). V was pared by 4 bases and J by 8 bases, with 11 bases between. Germline CDR1 MDHEN, CDR2 SYDVKM. This CDR3 spans 12 amino acids. CDR3 sequence: CASSSQGWEAFF. In nucleotides, the CDR3 is TGTGCCAGCAGTTCCCAGGGATGGGAAGCTTTCTTT.

This clonotype was counted only a few times. A clone one base away is much larger, so this may be a read error. The chain combines TRBV10-3 with TRBJ2-1; TRBD2 matches at 7 bases. The DNA end is more similar to TRBJ2-7, so the J call may be wrong. CDR3 length: 14 amino acids. Germline assignment: CDR1 ENHRY and CDR2 SYGVKD. CDR3: CAISALAGYNEQYF. As DNA, the CDR3 is TGTGCCATCAGTGCTTTAGCGGGTTACAATGAGCAGTACTTC.

This chain connects TRBV12-3 or TRBV12-4 to TRBJ2-1; no clear D gene. The CDR3 sequence is 15 residues long. Trimming shortened V by 3 bases and J by 2 bases, and 11 bases separated the two germline ends. CDR3 coding DNA: TGTGCCAGCAGTTTGACAACCCCGGCCTACAATGAGCAGTTCTTC. Its protein product is CASSLTTPAYNEQFF.

This clonotype was detected only a few times. This chain connects TRBV20-1 to TRBJ2-3, with a possible D match to TRBD2 (5 bases). V lost 3 bases and J lost 6, with 19 bases in between. Germline-derived CDR1 and CDR2 are DFQATT and SNEGSKA (reference sequence). The CDR3 is 15 amino acids. CDR3 in amino acids: CSASLAAAEGDTQYF. The CDR3 DNA is TGCAGTGCTAGTTTGGCGGCAGCCGAGGGTGATACGCAGTATTTT.

This clonotype was observed a handful of times. The chain recombines TRBV7-2 with TRBJ2-1, with D perhaps TRBD1 (6 bases). TRBJ2-7 matches the DNA end more closely, so the J call is doubtful. CDR3 length: 14 residues. The germline gives CDR1 SGHTA, CDR2 FQGNSA. In nucleotides, the CDR3 is TGTGCCAGCAGCTTTGAGAGGGGGTACAATGAGCAGTACTTC. Its protein is CASSFERGYNEQYF.

This chain joins TRBV20-1 and TRBJ2-1; the D gene is possibly TRBD2 (6 bases). The length of the CDR3 is 17 residues. Deletions cut 5 bases from V and 0 bases from J, with 20 bases between. Germline values: CDR1 DFQATT, CDR2 SNEGSKA (reference sequence). The DNA for the CDR3 is TGCAGTGCTTTTTTTCCTCGGGAGCCCTCCTCCTACAATGAGCAGTTCTTC. Protein product: CSAFFPREPSSYNEQFF.

The sample holds a few counts of this clonotype. The rearrangement uses TRBV12-3 or TRBV12-4 and TRBJ1-2, with D perhaps matching TRBD1 (5 bases). V was trimmed by 0 bases and J by 4 bases, leaving 21 bases between them. The CDR3 is made up of 18 amino acids. In DNA form, the CDR3 reads TGTGCCAGCAGTTTAGCGCTTTACAGGTCCTCCCCTTTCTATGGCTACACCTTC. It specifies CASSLALYRSSPFYGYTF.

This clonotype was detected only a few times. The chain combines TRBV4-3 with TRBJ1-2; no firm D call. The CDR3 length is 16 residues. Germline V gives CDR1 LGHNA, CDR2 YSLEER. V dropped 0 bases and J dropped 7 bases, with 18 bases sitting between them. The chain's CDR3 is CASSQDGTPMGGGYTF. In DNA, the CDR3 is TGCGCCAGCAGCCAAGATGGTACCCCAATGGGAGGTGGCTACACCTTC.

There are many counts of this clonotype. The CDR3: CASSLRRESSYNEQFF. CDR3 bases: TGTGCCAGCAGTTTGAGGCGGGAGAGCTCCTACAATGAGCAGTTCTTC. The V and J genes are TRBV27 and TRBJ2-1, with TRBD2 matching 7 bases. Germline CDR1 MNHEY, CDR2 SMNVEV (reference sequence). Trimming took 3 bases from V and 0 from J; bases not matched to a gene: 5. The CDR3 totals 16 residues.

In its sample, this clonotype was seen many times. V is TRBV20-1 and J is TRBJ2-3; 8 bases fit TRBD2. Germline CDR1 and CDR2: DFQATT and SNEGSKA (reference sequence). The CDR3 totals 14 residues. J lost 1 base, V lost 3 bases, and 3 bases had no gene match. CDR3 region: CSASSGRGTDTQYF. CDR3 DNA: TGCAGTGCTAGCTCCGGGAGGGGCACAGATACGCAGTATTTT.

In its sample, this clonotype was seen many times. V and J are TRBV7-9 and TRBJ2-5, with D perhaps matching TRBD1 (6 bases). Germline V lookup: CDR1 SEHNR, CDR2 FQNEAQ (reference sequence). CDR3 length: 14 residues. With 5 bases removed from V and 5 bases from J, the gap between germline ends came to 15 bases. The CDR3 region is CASSPIGGEETQYF. CDR3 nucleotide sequence: TGTGCCAGCAGCCCTATTGGGGGCGAGGAGACCCAGTACTTC.

A few counts support this clonotype. The V call is TRBV3-1, the J call TRBJ2-5; D might be TRBD2 (5 bases). The length of the CDR3 is 13 residues. V shed 2 bases and J shed 4 bases, with 8 bases lying between them. Germline-derived CDR1 and CDR2 are LGHDT and YNNKEL (reference sequence). The CDR3 DNA reads TGTGCCAGCAGCCAACTAGCAGGAGAGACCCAGTACTTC. It codes for CASSQLAGETQYF.

The chain carries TRBV27 and TRBJ2-1, with 8 nucleotides matching TRBD2. Unmatched junction bases numbered 8, after V lost 3 bases and J lost 1 base. This CDR3 contains 17 residues. Germline values: CDR1 MNHEY, CDR2 SMNVEV (reference sequence). As DNA, the CDR3 is TGTGCCAGCAGTTTCCCTGAGCGGGGGTTATCCTACAATGAGCAGTTCTTC. This codes for CASSFPERGLSYNEQFF.

Ten or more counts support this clonotype. The chain employs TRBV2 and TRBJ2-1, with a weak D call TRBD1 (6 bases). Trimming cost V 4 bases and J 8 bases, with 9 bases left between them. CDR1 is SNHLY and CDR2 is FYNNEI in the germline V gene. The CDR3 length is 12 residues. The CDR3 sequence: CASSADSDEQFF. In nucleotides, the CDR3 is TGTGCCAGCAGTGCGGACAGTGATGAGCAGTTCTTC.

This chain joins TRBV20-1 and TRBJ2-1, with D maybe TRBD2 (6 bases). Per the germline V gene, CDR1 is DFQATT and CDR2 is SNEGSKA (reference sequence). Deletions cut 5 bases from V and 9 bases from J, with 17 bases between. The CDR3 sequence is 13 residues long. The CDR3 here is CSASWDRGCEQFF. The CDR3 bases are TGCAGTGCTTCCTGGGACCGGGGGTGTGAGCAGTTCTTC.